The source of this T cell receptor beta chain is a study of CD4 T cells in relation to SARS-CoV-2 and coronaviruses. Profiling relied on immunoSEQ multiplex PCR, and the TCRdb table lists in-frame clones only, not all of them. The repertoire has about 29,000 clones, about 70% of them found once; the top ten carry over 15%. The CDR3 contains 15 residues. Deletions cut 4 bases from V and 2 bases from J, with 14 bases between. Unexposed donor CD4+ T cells date from 2011-2018, before the COVID-19 pandemic. CD4+ T cells were isolated from the cells after 10 days of culture. There are a few counts of this clone. Its antigen is unidentified.

The chain is built from TRBV23-1 and TRBJ2-5; either TRBD1 or TRBD2 may supply D (7 bases each). TRBV23-1 is designated an ORF whose function remains uncertain. The sequencing input was CD4+ T cells from PBMCs, cultured in vitro. The source of this sequence is a human donor in good health. CDR3 loop: CASSPTGREQETQYF. CDR3 DNA sequence: TGCGCCAGCAGTCCGACAGGGAGGGAGCAAGAGACCCAGTACTTC.